Each of the 16 T cell receptor beta chains below was sequenced from the same sample in a study of shared clonotypes between healthy human individuals. The data were produced by immunoSEQ multiplex PCR, yet TCRdb's version contains in-frame clones alone and is incomplete. The table lists 600,000 to 750,000 clones, roughly 72% of them singletons. The sample taken for sequencing was memory CD4+ T cells sorted from blood. The subset is: CD45RA-negative fraction. The source is a woman younger than 45 in good health.

The rearrangement joins TRBV14 to TRBJ1-2, with 8 bases fitting TRBD1. In germline, CDR1 is SGHDN, CDR2 FVKESK. Trimming cost V 1 base and J 8 bases; bases outside gene matches: 6. The CDR3 extends over 14 amino acids. The CDR3 is CASSQGTGQRGYTF. CDR3 DNA sequence: TGTGCCAGCAGCCAAGGGACAGGGCAACGGGGCTACACCTTC.

The J gene is TRBJ1-1, the V gene TRBV5-1, with D tentatively TRBD1 (5 bases). The CDR3 is made up of 15 amino acids. Trimming shortened V by 4 bases and J by 5 bases, and 18 bases separated the two germline ends. Germline V lookup: CDR1 SGHRS, CDR2 YFSETQ. The CDR3 DNA sequence: TGCGCCAGCAGCGGGGGAGCGAGCCTAGGGACTGAAGCTTTCTTT. This gives the protein CASSGGASLGTEAFF.

The rearrangement uses TRBV28 and TRBJ2-2; TRBD1 might be the D (5 bases). The germline V and J ends were trimmed by 6 bases and 6 bases, with 20 bases remaining between them. This CDR3 is 16 amino acids long. Germline-derived CDR1 and CDR2 are MDHEN and SYDVKM. This chain's CDR3 is CASRPDSSALSGELFF. The CDR3 DNA sequence: TGTGCCAGCAGACCTGACAGTTCGGCTCTCTCCGGGGAGCTGTTTTTT.

V usage is TRBV29-1 and J usage is TRBJ1-4; D possibly corresponds to TRBD1 (5 bases). CDR1 is SQVTM, CDR2 ANQGSEA, per germline. Between the trimmed V and J ends, which lost 5 bases and 3 bases, there was a span of 13 bases. The CDR3 totals 14 residues. CDR3 nucleotide sequence: TGCAGCGTTACCAGACAACAGGCTAATGAAAAACTGTTTTTT. Its translation is CSVTRQQANEKLFF.

This chain links TRBV10-3 with TRBJ1-5, with a tentative D call TRBD1 (5 bases). Germline V CDR1 and CDR2: ENHRY, SYGVKD. V gave up 8 bases and J gave up 2 bases, with 10 bases separating them. The CDR3 is 13 residues long. The CDR3, as DNA: TGTGCCATCTCTCGGGACGGCAATCAGCCCCAGCATTTT. It translates to CAISRDGNQPQHF.

The chain has TRBV10-3 and TRBJ2-3; D is perhaps TRBD1 (6 bases). The V and J ends lost 10 bases and 6 bases respectively, with 8 bases between them. CDR3 length equals 10 residues. Germline values: CDR1 ENHRY, CDR2 SYGVKD. The CDR3 region is CATGADTQYF. As DNA, the CDR3 is TGTGCCACAGGGGCGGATACGCAGTATTTT.

J is TRBJ2-2 and V is TRBV19; D is undetermined. V lost 1 base and J lost 6, with 6 bases in between. The CDR3 spans 13 residues. Germline V CDR1 and CDR2: LNHDA, SQIVND (reference sequence). CDR3 sequence (DNA): TGTGCCAGTAGTATAGGGCGCCCCGGGGAGCTGTTTTTT. Translated: CASSIGRPGELFF. Full variable domain (missing parts from reference TRBV19 and TRBJ2-2): DGGITQSPKYLFRKEGQNVTLSCEQNLNHDAMYWYRQDPGQGLRLIYYSQIVNDFQKGDIAEGYSVSREKKESFPLTVTSAQKNPTAFYLCASSIGRPGELFFGEGSRLTVL.

This clone occurred once. This chain links TRBV28 with TRBJ2-2; no definite D call. CDR1 is MDHEN and CDR2 is SYDVKM in the germline V gene. Trimming left V 2 bases short and J 3 bases short, with 7 bases between. The CDR3 has 14 amino acids. The CDR3 DNA is TGTGCCAGCAGTTTAAGATCGGACACCGGGGAGCTGTTTTTT. Amino acids: CASSLRSDTGELFF.

The chain uses TRBV28 and TRBJ2-5; D not resolved. This CDR3 has 13 residues. In germline, CDR1 is MDHEN, CDR2 SYDVKM. V lost 7 bases and J 5 bases, leaving 14 bases between the germline ends. This chain's CDR3 is CASKTALEETQYF. The CDR3 nucleotides are TGTGCCAGCAAAACAGCGCTGGAGGAGACCCAGTACTTC.

Written as DNA, the CDR3 is TGCGCCAGCAGCTCCCGGACAGGCACCTATGGCTACACCTTC. Translation: CASSSRTGTYGYTF. The V call is TRBV5-1, the J call TRBJ1-2, with TRBD1 identical over 7 bases. Germline CDR1 is SGHRS and CDR2 is YFSETQ. CDR3 length equals 14 residues. Unmatched junction bases numbered 6, after V lost 3 bases and J lost 4 bases. The full variable domain, in which reference TRBV5-1 and TRBJ1-2 provide the parts outside the CDR3, is KAGVTQTPRYLIKTRGQQVTLSCSPISGHRSVSWYQQTPGQGLQFLFEYFSETQRNKGNFPGRFSGRQFSNSRSEMNVSTLELGDSALYLCASSSRTGTYGYTFGSGTRLTVV.

The CDR3 reads CASSLVGSYNEQFF. In DNA, the CDR3 is TGTGCCAGCAGCTTAGTCGGGTCCTACAATGAGCAGTTCTTC. The chain is built from TRBV7-9 and TRBJ2-1; D unresolved. The germline CDR1 and CDR2 sequences are SEHNR and FQNEAQ (reference sequence). Trimming shortened V by 1 base and J by 1 base, and 5 bases separated the two germline ends. CDR3 length equals 14 residues.

This chain connects TRBV19 to TRBJ2-1, with 9 bases aligning to TRBD2. Looked up from germline, CDR1 is LNHDA and CDR2 is SQIVND (reference sequence). The CDR3 is made up of 16 amino acids. With 4 bases clipped from V and 8 bases from J, the junction kept 12 bases outside the gene matches. CDR3 sequence reads: CASSKAGTSYWDEQFF. The CDR3 coding sequence is TGTGCCAGTAGTAAAGCCGGGACTAGCTACTGGGATGAGCAGTTCTTC.

The gene calls are TRBV5-5 and TRBJ2-3, with 8 bases lining up with TRBD2. Germline assignment: CDR1 SGHKS and CDR2 YYEKEE (reference sequence). J lost 4 bases, V lost 6 bases, and 13 bases had no gene match. The CDR3 totals 16 residues. CDR3 bases: TGTGCCAGCACCCGGGGGGCTAGCGGGTACGCAGATACGCAGTATTTT. It is translated as CASTRGASGYADTQYF.

The V gene is TRBV18, the J gene TRBJ2-1; D is perhaps TRBD2 (5 bases). Germline loops: CDR1 KGHSH, CDR2 LQKENI. The CDR3 consists of 17 residues. Between the trimmed V and J ends, which lost 6 bases and 0 bases, there was a span of 18 bases. The CDR3 DNA reads as TGTGCCAGCTCCCCCAATAGCGACCCGCTCTCCTACAATGAGCAGTTCTTC. Translated: CASSPNSDPLSYNEQFF.

Concerning this clone: The same CDR3 can be traced to other DNA sequences in this sample. The V and J genes are TRBV9 and TRBJ2-1, with a weak D call TRBD1 (6 bases). Deletions cut 0 bases from V and 5 bases from J, with 9 bases between. This CDR3 is built from 14 residues. CDR1 and CDR2 (germline): SGDLS, YYNGEE. The CDR3, as DNA: TGTGCCAGCAGCGTAGCTCGGACAGACAATGAGCAGTTCTTC. As protein: CASSVARTDNEQFF.

This rearrangement joins TRBV19 to TRBJ1-1; D unclear. Trimming cost V 4 bases and J 1 base, with 13 bases left between them. This CDR3 is built from 15 residues. Germline V gene data show CDR1 as LNHDA and CDR2 as SQIVND (reference sequence). The CDR3 DNA follows: TGTGCCAGTAGTAACGACCAAGTCGGGAACACTGAAGCTTTCTTT. Residues: CASSNDQVGNTEAFF.